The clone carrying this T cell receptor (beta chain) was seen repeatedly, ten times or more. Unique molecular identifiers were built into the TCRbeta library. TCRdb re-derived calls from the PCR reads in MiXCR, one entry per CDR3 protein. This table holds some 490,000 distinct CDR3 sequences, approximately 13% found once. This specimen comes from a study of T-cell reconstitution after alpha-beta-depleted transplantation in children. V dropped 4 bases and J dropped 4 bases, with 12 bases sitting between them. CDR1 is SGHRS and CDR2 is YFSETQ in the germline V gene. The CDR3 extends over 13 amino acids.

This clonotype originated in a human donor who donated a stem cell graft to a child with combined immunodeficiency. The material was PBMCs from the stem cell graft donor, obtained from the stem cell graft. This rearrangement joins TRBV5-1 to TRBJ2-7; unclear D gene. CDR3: CASSPSEGYEQYF. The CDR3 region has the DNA TGCGCCAGCAGCCCGAGTGAAGGATACGAGCAGTACTTC.